The clone carrying this TCR beta chain was picked up a small number of times. The antigen remains unidentified. Trimming removed 2 bases from V and 5 bases from J, with 10 bases in between. Germline V gene data show CDR1 as SGHRS and CDR2 as YFSETQ. CDR3 length: 13 residues. Constant-region reverse primers amplified full-length variable regions, followed by semi-nested Nested Universal Primer A PCR. Using its own MiXCR run on the 5' RACE reads, TCRdb lists one record per CDR3 protein. The sample has approximately 12,000 distinct CDR3 sequences, around 49% seen once. General study findings and limits: Tumor Treg TCRs overlapped most with tumor naive CD4+ cells.

The sequence was obtained from a female donor with breast cancer. What was sequenced was tumor-infiltrating naive CD4+ T cells sorted from the breast tumor. Documented subset: naive CD4+ T cells, CD4+CD45RA+CD25-. The chain employs TRBV5-1 and TRBJ1-1, with no clear D. As DNA, the CDR3 is TGCGCCAGCAGCTTTCTGGGAAGGACTGAAGCTTTCTTT. Amino acids: CASSFLGRTEAFF.